The next 17 T cell receptor beta chains were all read from a single sample in a study of T cells after yellow fever vaccination. TCRdb reprocessed the 5' RACE reads with MiXCR, giving one entry per CDR3 protein. This sample has hundreds of thousands of distinct CDR3 sequences, with about 6% found just once. Sequencing was performed on PBMCs, taken 5 days after the yellow fever booster vaccination. The source is a man between 25 and 39 years old who received the YFV17D yellow fever vaccine.

V is TRBV29-1 and J is TRBJ1-2, with D perhaps matching TRBD1 (5 bases). Trimming took 6 bases from V and 2 from J, leaving 19 bases between them. Germline V gene lookup returns CDR1 SQVTM and CDR2 ANQGSEA. The CDR3 contains 15 residues. The CDR3, as DNA: TGCAGCGTACCAGCCCCCGGGACGTCCAACTATGGCTACACCTTC. Its protein product is CSVPAPGTSNYGYTF.

This clonotype was detected many times. This chain connects TRBV20-1 to TRBJ2-1; unclear D gene. The CDR3 consists of 13 residues. CDR1 is DFQATT and CDR2 is SNEGSKA in the germline V gene (reference sequence). With 0 bases removed from V and 3 bases from J, the gap between germline ends came to 6 bases. In nucleotides, the CDR3 is TGCAGTGCTAGAGAAAGAGGCTACAATGAGCAGTTCTTC. This translates into CSARERGYNEQFF.

The CDR3 DNA reads TGTGCCAGCAGCTTGAGCGGGCACACAGATACGCAGTATTTT. Translation: CASSLSGHTDTQYF. The gene calls are TRBV7-2 and TRBJ2-3; possibly TRBD2 for D (6 bases). In germline, CDR1 is SGHTA, CDR2 FQGNSA. Trimming removed 3 bases from V and 2 bases from J, with 9 bases in between. The CDR3 totals 14 residues.

Ten or more counts support this clonotype. The CDR3 spells CSALDGVGTGAGNEQFF. CDR3 in DNA: TGCAGTGCGCTAGACGGGGTGGGAACGGGAGCGGGTAATGAGCAGTTCTTC. The chain links TRBV20-1 to TRBJ2-1, with TRBD2 as a possible D gene (6 bases). The germline gives CDR1 DFQATT, CDR2 SNEGSKA (reference sequence). The CDR3 is 17 residues long. Trimming removed 6 bases at V and 7 bases at J, with 28 bases between.

This clonotype was picked up many times. The J gene is TRBJ2-1, the V gene TRBV7-9, with 9 bases identical to TRBD2. This CDR3 has 14 residues. V shed 5 bases, J shed 8 bases, and the junction held 7 bases outside the gene matches. Germline V gene lookup returns CDR1 SEHNR and CDR2 FQNEAQ (reference sequence). CDR3: CASSIPTSGYEQFF. The CDR3 DNA follows: TGTGCCAGCAGCATCCCGACTAGCGGTTATGAGCAGTTCTTC.

V usage is TRBV23-1 and J usage is TRBJ2-1; D gene unclear. TRBV23-1 is an open reading frame, and its role is uncertain. The V end lost 11 bases, the J end lost 8 bases, and 19 bases lay between the germline ends. This CDR3 is 13 amino acids long. CDR3 residues: CAELRAGIDEQFF. DNA of the CDR3: TGCGCCGAACTCCGGGCAGGAATCGATGAGCAGTTCTTC.

This clonotype was found many times. The gene calls are TRBV27 and TRBJ2-7, with 8 nucleotides matching TRBD1. From germline, CDR1 is MNHEY and CDR2 SMNVEV (reference sequence). V trimming: 3 bases; J trimming: 6 bases; junction bases outside the gene matches: 1. The CDR3 consists of 12 residues. The CDR3 nucleotides read TGTGCCAGCAGTTTTACAGGGGGCGAGCAGTACTTC. Translating it yields CASSFTGGEQYF.

This chain links TRBV27 with TRBJ2-7; D tentatively fits TRBD1 or TRBD2 (5 bases each). V lost 5 bases and J lost 7, with 21 bases in between. Germline-derived CDR1 and CDR2 are MNHEY and SMNVEV (reference sequence). The CDR3 spans 15 residues. As DNA, the CDR3 is TGTGCCAGCAGTCAACTAGGGACCGCACTACGGGAGCAGTACTTC. It codes for CASSQLGTALREQYF.

In its sample, this clonotype was seen many times. The chain couples TRBV20-1 to TRBJ1-3; unclear D gene. Trimming removed 7 bases at V and 4 bases at J, with 8 bases between. The CDR3 contains 11 residues. Per germline, CDR1 DFQATT and CDR2 SNEGSKA (reference sequence). The CDR3 DNA follows: TGCAGTGTCTTCTGGGGAAACACCATATATTTT. It translates to CSVFWGNTIYF.

This clonotype was seen ten or more times. This chain connects TRBV7-2 to TRBJ2-3; D not resolved. V was pared by 1 base and J by 1 base, with 9 bases between. From germline, CDR1 is SGHTA and CDR2 FQGNSA. The CDR3 is 15 amino acids. The CDR3 region has the DNA TGTGCCAGCAGCTTAGTTGTTTTAGGCACAGATACGCAGTATTTT. As protein: CASSLVVLGTDTQYF.

This clonotype was counted only a few times. This chain connects TRBV20-1 to TRBJ2-3; the D is unclear. With 3 bases removed from V and 2 bases from J, the gap between germline ends came to 15 bases. Germline V gene sequence: CDR1 DFQATT, CDR2 SNEGSKA (reference sequence). The CDR3 has 15 residues. The CDR3 sequence is CSASMSQVLTDTQYF. As DNA, the CDR3 is TGCAGTGCTAGTATGTCTCAGGTCCTCACAGATACGCAGTATTTT.

This clonotype showed up many times. The chain is built from TRBV5-1 and TRBJ2-5, with D hard to call. CDR3 length: 14 amino acids. The germline V gene has CDR1 SGHRS and CDR2 YFSETQ. Trimming removed 2 bases from V and 4 bases from J, with 12 bases in between. CDR3 nucleotide sequence: TGCGCCAGCAGCTTTTCCCCAGTTTCAGAGACCCAGTACTTC. Its protein is CASSFSPVSETQYF.

With respect to this clonotype: A read error is possible here, since a much larger clone lies one base away. The CDR3 end shows no conserved phenylalanine or tryptophan, and so a read error is likely. The rearrangement links TRBV7-2 to TRBJ2-7; 8 bases line up with TRBD2. Germline assignment: CDR1 SGHTA and CDR2 FQGNSA. The ends lost 6 bases at V and 3 bases at J; junction bases unmatched: 4. The CDR3 length is 13 residues. DNA for the CDR3: TGTGCCAGCAGGTTACTAGCGGACTACGAGCAGTACTCC. This codes for CASRLLADYEQYS.

The sample holds a few counts of this clonotype. This chain joins TRBV12-3 or TRBV12-4 and TRBJ2-1; TRBD2 agrees at 9 bases. J gave up 6 bases and V 5 bases, and 11 bases lay outside the gene matches. The CDR3 has 16 amino acids. The CDR3 nucleotides are TGTGCCAGCAGTCCCCCCGGGATAGCGGGAGTCAATGAGCAGTTCTTC. Its translation: CASSPPGIAGVNEQFF.

There are many counts of this clonotype. The V and J genes are TRBV20-1 and TRBJ1-1; perhaps TRBD1 as D (5 bases). From germline, CDR1 is DFQATT and CDR2 SNEGSKA (reference sequence). Trimming removed 3 bases from V and 1 base from J, with 9 bases in between. This CDR3 contains 13 residues. Here the CDR3 DNA reads TGCAGTGCTAGGCATACAGGGAACACTGAAGCTTTCTTT. Amino acids: CSARHTGNTEAFF.

The rearrangement joins TRBV5-6 to TRBJ2-7; 10 positions agree with TRBD1. The CDR3 sequence is 15 residues long. V was clipped by 4 bases and J by 2 bases; unmatched bases: 6. Germline CDR1 SGHDT, CDR2 YYEEEE. The CDR3 nucleotides are TGTGCCAGCAGCGCCCGGGACAGGGGTCCCTACGAGCAGTACTTC. Amino acids: CASSARDRGPYEQYF.

V usage is TRBV5-1 and J usage is TRBJ2-7, with D perhaps TRBD1 (5 bases). Deletions cut 5 bases from V and 6 bases from J, with 21 bases between. The CDR3 is made up of 15 amino acids. The germline CDR1 and CDR2 sequences are SGHRS and YFSETQ. CDR3 nucleotides: TGCGCCAGCAGTTCTTTAGGGGCGCAGCAGACCGAGCAGTACTTC. Translated, it gives CASSSLGAQQTEQYF.